A single sample is the source of the 20 T cell receptor beta chains below, sequenced in a study of OX40 agonist ivuxolimab in advanced cancers. Produced via immunoSEQ multiplex PCR; TCRdb's table is partial and in-frame only. The sample comprises about 86,000 clones, around 88% of which are singletons, and roughly 1.4% rests with the top ten. Source: CD4+ or CD8+ T cells sorted from blood, taken in a trial of the OX40 agonist ivuxolimab. These receptors all come from an adult with an advanced solid tumor such as melanoma, head and neck, liver or kidney cancer.

A single count supports this clone. The V gene is TRBV5-6, the J gene TRBJ1-4; TRBD1 aligns across 7 bases. Germline V CDR1 and CDR2: SGHDT, YYEEEE. The CDR3 length is 17 residues. V lost 2 bases and J lost 5; bases outside the gene matches: 12. CDR3 in amino acids: CASSLWGRGLGNEKLFF. DNA for the CDR3: TGTGCCAGCAGCTTATGGGGAAGGGGGCTTGGAAATGAAAAACTGTTTTTT.

The count of this clone is one. The rearrangement links TRBV4-3 to TRBJ2-1; TRBD1 matches at 11 bases. The CDR3 has 15 residues. Trimming took 4 bases from V and 5 from J; bases not matched to a gene: 4. CDR1 and CDR2 from the germline V gene are LGHNA and YSLEER. The CDR3, as DNA: TGCGCCAGCAGCCTAGGACAGGGGGCAGACAATGAGCAGTTCTTC. Protein sequence: CASSLGQGADNEQFF.

This chain joins TRBV6-5 and TRBJ2-1; TRBD2 is a possible D gene (6 bases). Looked up from germline, CDR1 is MNHEY and CDR2 is SVGAGI. The germline V and J ends were trimmed by 6 bases and 10 bases, with 13 bases remaining between them. The CDR3 contains 12 residues. The CDR3, as DNA: TGTGCCAGCAGGCGGGAATCAGGGGAGCAGTTCTTC. It translates to CASRRESGEQFF.

The CDR3 bases are TGTGCCACCAGCCCAAGAAGGACAGGGAACACTGAAGCTTTCTTT. Translated, it gives CATSPRRTGNTEAFF. The chain couples TRBV15 to TRBJ1-1; 7 bases fit TRBD1. V dropped 5 bases and J dropped 1; count of bases not matched to a gene: 7. Germline values: CDR1 LNHNV, CDR2 YYDKDF (reference sequence). This CDR3 spans 15 amino acids.

The chain links TRBV21-1 to TRBJ2-3; the DNA was not used to check the table's D call, TRBD2. TRBV21-1 is a pseudogene locus. There are 20 residues in the CDR3. This CDR3 reads CASSKGKRELRGPSTDTQYF. CDR3 nucleotide sequence: TGTGCCAGCAGCAAAGGAAAGCGGGAGTTGAGGGGGCCTAGCACAGATACGCAGTATTTT.

This clone is a singleton in its sample. Other DNA sequences in this specimen translate into the identical CDR3. The chain joins TRBV6-5 to TRBJ2-7, with D unclear. CDR3 length: 13 amino acids. The V and J ends lost 5 bases and 2 bases respectively, with 10 bases between them. Per the germline V gene, CDR1 is MNHEY and CDR2 is SVGAGI. The CDR3 sequence: CASSPSATYEQYF. The CDR3 DNA is TGTGCCAGCAGTCCTTCTGCAACCTACGAGCAGTACTTC.

This chain joins TRBV10-3 and TRBJ2-6, with a tentative D call TRBD1 (5 bases). Trimming took off 2 bases at V and 2 bases at J, with 7 bases between the two ends. Germline CDR1 is ENHRY and CDR2 is SYGVKD. The CDR3 spans 15 residues. DNA of the CDR3: TGTGCCATCAGTGAGCGGACAACTGGGGCCAACGTCCTGACTTTC. Encoded protein: CAISERTTGANVLTF.

The rearrangement uses TRBV7-9 and TRBJ2-1; TRBD2 matches 8 bases. Losses at the gene ends were 6 bases for V and 8 bases for J; bases not matched to a gene: 15. CDR3 length: 16 residues. The germline V gene encodes CDR1 SEHNR and CDR2 FQNEAQ (reference sequence). This CDR3 is CASSLRTGTRGDEQFF. The CDR3 DNA reads TGTGCCAGCAGTCTTCGGACCGGGACTAGGGGGGATGAGCAGTTCTTC.

The genes are TRBV15 and TRBJ1-2; tentative D call: TRBD1 (6 bases). The germline V and J ends were trimmed by 0 bases and 6 bases, with 14 bases remaining between them. The germline CDR1 and CDR2 sequences are LNHNV and YYDKDF (reference sequence). This CDR3 is 15 amino acids long. The CDR3 DNA follows: TGTGCCACCAGCAGAGATCAAACAGGGAGCCATGGCTACACCTTC. This encodes CATSRDQTGSHGYTF.

CDR3 DNA: TGTGCCAGCAGCTTAGGCACGGGACAGGGGGCATCCTACGAGCAGTACTTC. Its protein product is CASSLGTGQGASYEQYF. The rearrangement links TRBV7-9 to TRBJ2-7; 12 bases line up with TRBD1. Unmatched junction bases numbered 5, after V lost 1 base and J lost 1 base. Germline CDR1 SEHNR, CDR2 FQNEAQ (reference sequence). The CDR3 totals 17 residues.

The chain combines TRBV19 with TRBJ2-3; D may be TRBD1 (5 bases). Germline loops: CDR1 LNHDA, CDR2 SQIVND (reference sequence). This CDR3 is 14 amino acids long. The V gene lost 5 bases and the J gene lost 6 bases, with 15 bases spanning the gap. The CDR3 DNA is TGTGCCAGTAGTCTGGACCCAGGGCGCGATACGCAGTATTTT. Its protein product is CASSLDPGRDTQYF.

This clone appeared a single time. The genes are TRBV23-1 and TRBJ2-6, with D unclear. TRBV23-1 is labeled an ORF, and its function is uncertain. V shed 11 bases and J shed 0 bases, with 17 bases lying between them. CDR3 length: 16 amino acids. This chain's CDR3 is CAGLICRTSGANVLTF. Here the CDR3 DNA reads TGCGCCGGCCTTATTTGTCGCACCTCTGGGGCCAACGTCCTGACTTTC.

The chain joins TRBV7-9 to TRBJ1-4; tentative D call: TRBD1 (5 bases). The V gene lost 5 bases and the J gene lost 4 bases, with 17 bases spanning the gap. The CDR3 contains 16 residues. Germline CDR1 is SEHNR and CDR2 is FQNEAQ (reference sequence). The CDR3 loop reads CASSPPGQGNNEKLFF. DNA for the CDR3: TGTGCCAGCAGCCCCCCGGGGCAGGGCAATAATGAAAAACTGTTTTTT.

In its sample, this clone was seen a few times. V and J are TRBV4-3 and TRBJ1-2; D gene unclear. V was trimmed by 4 bases and J by 8 bases, leaving 20 bases between them. The CDR3 is 15 amino acids. Per the germline V gene, CDR1 is LGHNA and CDR2 is YSLEER. In DNA, the CDR3 is TGCGCCAGCAGCCCAGACACCAATTCAGTGAGAGGCTACACCTTC. This sequence encodes CASSPDTNSVRGYTF.

This clone occurred a few times. The V and J genes are TRBV28 and TRBJ1-2; unclear D gene. CDR1 and CDR2 from the germline V gene are MDHEN and SYDVKM. V lost 2 bases and J lost 6, with 7 bases in between. The CDR3 has 12 residues. CDR3 in amino acids: CASSLNPDGYTF. The CDR3 DNA is TGTGCCAGCAGTTTAAACCCCGATGGCTACACCTTC.

The chain recombines TRBV28 with TRBJ1-3; 8 nucleotides match TRBD1. Trimming at V came to 6 bases and at J to 6 bases, leaving 1 base not matched to a gene. This CDR3 contains 12 residues. Per the germline V gene, CDR1 is MDHEN and CDR2 is SYDVKM. CDR3 DNA sequence: TGTGCCAGCAGGACAGGGGTAAACACCATATATTTT. Residues: CASRTGVNTIYF. Full variable domain (rest looked up from reference TRBV28 and TRBJ1-3): DVKVTQSSRYLVKRTGEKVFLECVQDMDHENMFWYRQDPGLGLRLIYFSYDVKMKEKGDIPEGYSVSREKKERFSLILESASTNQTSMYLCASRTGVNTIYFGEGSWLTVV.

This rearrangement joins TRBV7-2 to TRBJ2-1, with 12 nucleotides matching TRBD2. J was trimmed by 9 bases and V by 2 bases; bases with no gene match: 2. This CDR3 comprises 14 residues. Per germline, CDR1 SGHTA and CDR2 FQGNSA. The CDR3 nucleotides are TGTGCCAGCAGCTTAAGACTAGCGGGGGTTGAGCAGTTCTTC. Residues: CASSLRLAGVEQFF.

V usage is TRBV2 and J usage is TRBJ2-1, with 7 bases identical to TRBD2. Germline assignment: CDR1 SNHLY and CDR2 FYNNEI. The CDR3 has 19 amino acids. V shed 4 bases, J shed 8 bases, and the junction held 23 bases outside the gene matches. The CDR3 loop is CASSGESGVSGALRDEQFF. The DNA for the CDR3 is TGTGCCAGCAGTGGAGAGTCTGGAGTCAGCGGGGCCTTGCGTGATGAGCAGTTCTTC.

V gene TRBV27 combines with J gene TRBJ1-5; D perhaps matches TRBD1 (6 bases). CDR3 length equals 17 residues. With 4 bases removed from V and 3 bases from J, the gap between germline ends came to 19 bases. Germline lookup yields CDR1 MNHEY and CDR2 SMNVEV (reference sequence). The CDR3 nucleotides read TGTGCCAGCAGTTCCCCCCAGGGGTTAGCGAACAATCAGCCCCAGCATTTT. The encoded protein is CASSSPQGLANNQPQHF.

This clone was seen a single time. The CDR3 DNA reads TGTGCCAGCAGTTCCTCGGGGGATGATAGCAATCAGCCCCAGCATTTT. It specifies CASSSSGDDSNQPQHF. This chain joins TRBV28 and TRBJ1-5, with D tentatively TRBD1 (5 bases). Trimming stripped 4 bases from V and 0 bases from J, with 13 bases between. This CDR3 contains 16 residues. CDR1 and CDR2 from the germline V gene are MDHEN and SYDVKM.